Described below is a single TCR beta chain sequence and its context. CDR1 is DFQATT and CDR2 is SNEGSKA in the germline V gene (reference sequence). CDR3 size: 12 residues. Trimming pared 3 bases from V and 15 bases from J, leaving 18 bases between. This sample is part of a study of T cell responses to AZD1222 COVID-19 vaccine. The method was immunoSEQ multiplex PCR; TCRdb's version includes in-frame clones alone and lacks a portion of them. The data contain more than 95,000 clones, 88% of them singletons. The V gene is TRBV20-1, the J gene TRBJ2-1, with D perhaps TRBD1 (6 bases). Material: peripheral blood, obtained 28 days after the second AZD1222 dose. The source of this sequence is an adult who received the AZD1222 COVID-19 vaccine. The DNA for the CDR3 is TGCAGTGCTAGTTTTTACAGGGAAGCCCGGTTCTTC. This gives the protein CSASFYREARFF.